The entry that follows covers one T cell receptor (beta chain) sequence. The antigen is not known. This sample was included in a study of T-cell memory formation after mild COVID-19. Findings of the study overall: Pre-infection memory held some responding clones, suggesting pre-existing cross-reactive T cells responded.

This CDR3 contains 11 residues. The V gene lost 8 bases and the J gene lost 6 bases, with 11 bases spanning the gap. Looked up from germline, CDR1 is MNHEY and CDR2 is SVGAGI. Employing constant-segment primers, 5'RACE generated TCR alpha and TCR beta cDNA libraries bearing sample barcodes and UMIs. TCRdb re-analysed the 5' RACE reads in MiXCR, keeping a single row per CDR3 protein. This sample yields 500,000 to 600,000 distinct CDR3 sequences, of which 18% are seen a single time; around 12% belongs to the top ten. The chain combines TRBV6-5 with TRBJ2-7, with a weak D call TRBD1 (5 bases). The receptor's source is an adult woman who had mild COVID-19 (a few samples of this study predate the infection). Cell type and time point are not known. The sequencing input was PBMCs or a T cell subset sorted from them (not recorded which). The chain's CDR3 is CASQGMGEQYF. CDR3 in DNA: TGTGCCAGCCAGGGTATGGGCGAGCAGTACTTC.